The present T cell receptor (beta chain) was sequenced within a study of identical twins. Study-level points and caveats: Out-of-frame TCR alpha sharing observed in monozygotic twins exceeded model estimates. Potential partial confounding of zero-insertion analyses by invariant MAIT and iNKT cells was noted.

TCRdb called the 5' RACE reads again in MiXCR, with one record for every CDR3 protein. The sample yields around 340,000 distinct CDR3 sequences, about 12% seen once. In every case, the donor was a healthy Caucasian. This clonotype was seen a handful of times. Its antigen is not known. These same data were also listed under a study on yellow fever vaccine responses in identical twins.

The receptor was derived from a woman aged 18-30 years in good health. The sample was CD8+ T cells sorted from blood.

The CDR3 region has the DNA TGTGCCAGCAGTTCGGGACTAGCGGGAGCGGAGGGAAACATTCAGTACTTC. It specifies CASSSGLAGAEGNIQYF. V and J are TRBV12-3 or TRBV12-4 and TRBJ2-4; TRBD2 aligns across 14 bases. CDR3 length equals 17 residues. V shed 4 bases, J shed 6 bases, and the junction held 8 bases outside the gene matches.